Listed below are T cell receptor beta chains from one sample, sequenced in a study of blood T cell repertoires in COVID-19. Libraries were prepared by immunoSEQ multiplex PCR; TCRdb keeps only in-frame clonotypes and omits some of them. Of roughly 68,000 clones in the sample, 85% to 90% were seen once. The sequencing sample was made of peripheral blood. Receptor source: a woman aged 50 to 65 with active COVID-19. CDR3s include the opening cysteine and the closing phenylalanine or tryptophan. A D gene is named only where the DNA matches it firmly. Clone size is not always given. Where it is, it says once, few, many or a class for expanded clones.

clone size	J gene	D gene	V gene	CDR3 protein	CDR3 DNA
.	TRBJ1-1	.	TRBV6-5	CASSLTGFANTEAFF	TGTGCCAGCAGTTTAACAGGGTTCGCGAACACTGAAGCTTTCTTT
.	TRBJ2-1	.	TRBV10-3	CAISSGTDYNEQFF	TGTGCCATCAGTTCCGGGACTGACTACAATGAGCAGTTCTTC
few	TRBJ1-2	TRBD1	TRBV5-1	CASSLADRDYGYTF	TGCGCCAGCAGCTTGGCAGACAGGGACTATGGCTACACCTTC
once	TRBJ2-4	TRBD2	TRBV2	CASSPGLEGIQYF	TGTGCCAGCAGCCCGGGACTAGAAGGCATTCAGTACTTC
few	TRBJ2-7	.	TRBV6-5	CASSYGAAHTYEQYF	TGTGCCAGCAGTTACGGGGCAGCCCATACCTACGAGCAGTACTTC
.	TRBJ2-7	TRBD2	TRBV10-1	CASSPGLAEKQYF	TGCGCCAGCAGTCCGGGACTAGCGGAGAAGCAGTACTTC
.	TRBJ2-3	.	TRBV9	CASSVGAQPRPGLQYF	TGTGCCAGCAGCGTAGGAGCCCAACCACGCCCTGGTCTGCAGTATTTT
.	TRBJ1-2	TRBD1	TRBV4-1	CASSYGQGVHYGYTF	TGCGCCAGCAGCTATGGACAGGGGGTACACTATGGCTACACCTTC
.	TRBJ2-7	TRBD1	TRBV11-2	CASSRDSNYEQYF	TGTGCCAGCAGCCGGGACAGCAACTACGAGCAGTACTTC
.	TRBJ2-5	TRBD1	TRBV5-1	CASSLETGAKETQYF	TGCGCCAGCAGCTTGGAGACAGGGGCGAAAGAGACCCAGTACTTC
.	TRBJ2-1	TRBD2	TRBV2	CASTGGTSGGSEQFF	TGTGCCAGCACTGGCGGGACTAGCGGAGGTTCTGAGCAGTTCTTC
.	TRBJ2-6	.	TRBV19	CASSYRAGANVLTF	TGTGCCAGTAGCTACAGGGCTGGGGCCAACGTCCTGACTTTC
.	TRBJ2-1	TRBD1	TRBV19	CASRETGRSEQFF	TGTGCCAGTAGGGAGACAGGGAGAAGCGAGCAGTTCTTC
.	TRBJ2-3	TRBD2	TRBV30	CAWSLGTSRADTQYF	TGTGCCTGGAGTCTGGGGACTAGCAGGGCAGATACGCAGTATTTT
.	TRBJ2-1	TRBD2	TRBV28	CASSLTGGTNEQFF	TGTGCCAGCAGCTTAACGGGGGGGACAAATGAGCAGTTCTTC
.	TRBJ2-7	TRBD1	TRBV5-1	CASRETGSVYEQYF	TGCGCCAGCAGAGAGACAGGGTCCGTTTACGAGCAGTACTTC
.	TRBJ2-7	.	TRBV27	CASTQTGEPTDEQYF	TGTGCCAGCACCCAGACGGGTGAACCTACGGACGAGCAGTACTTC
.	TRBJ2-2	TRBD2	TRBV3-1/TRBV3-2	CASSQRLGRDTGELFF	TGTGCCAGCAGCCAACGTCTCGGGAGGGATACCGGGGAGCTGTTTTTT
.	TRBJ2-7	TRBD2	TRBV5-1	CASSLEAGVGEKQYF	TGCGCCAGCAGCTTGGAGGCGGGGGTTGGGGAAAAGCAGTACTTC
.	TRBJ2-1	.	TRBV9	CASSVGGAGSANEQFF	TGTGCCAGCAGCGTAGGCGGGGCAGGGAGTGCGAATGAGCAGTTCTTC
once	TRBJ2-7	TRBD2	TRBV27	CASTPRAGASYEQYF	TGTGCCAGCACCCCCCGAGCGGGAGCCAGCTACGAGCAGTACTTC
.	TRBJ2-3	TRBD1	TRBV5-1	CASSLEGQGADTDTQYF	TGCGCCAGCAGCTTGGAGGGACAGGGGGCTGACACAGATACGCAGTATTTT
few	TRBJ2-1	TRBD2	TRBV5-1	CASSLTSGSSYNEQFF	TGCGCCAGCAGCTTGACTAGCGGGAGCTCCTACAATGAGCAGTTCTTC
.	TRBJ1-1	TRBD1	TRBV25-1	CASSQIQGPTTEAFF	TGTGCCAGCAGCCAAATACAGGGGCCCACGACTGAAGCTTTCTTT
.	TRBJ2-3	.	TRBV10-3	CAASDSSTDTQYF	TGTGCCGCCTCGGACAGTAGCACAGATACGCAGTATTTT
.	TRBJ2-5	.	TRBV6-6	CASSYGGYQETQYF	TGTGCCAGCAGTTACGGGGGGTACCAAGAGACCCAGTACTTC
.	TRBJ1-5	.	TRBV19	CASTRGDGNQPQHF	TGTGCCAGTACCCGGGGGGACGGTAATCAGCCCCAGCATTTT
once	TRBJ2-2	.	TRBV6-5	CASSYSDERTGELFF	TGTGCCAGCAGTTACTCCGACGAGCGGACCGGGGAGCTGTTTTTT
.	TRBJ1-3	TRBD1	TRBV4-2	CASSPDRVGNTIYF	TGTGCCAGCAGCCCAGACAGGGTTGGAAACACCATATATTTT
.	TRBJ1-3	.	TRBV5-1	CASSEKDSGNTIYF	TGCGCCAGCAGTGAGAAAGACTCTGGAAACACCATATATTTT
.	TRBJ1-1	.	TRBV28	CASSLLQGVAFF	TGTGCCAGCAGTTTACTACAGGGAGTCGCTTTCTTT
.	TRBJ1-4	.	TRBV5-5	CASSLEVSRGNEKLFF	TGTGCCAGCAGCTTGGAAGTATCCAGGGGTAATGAAAAACTGTTTTTT
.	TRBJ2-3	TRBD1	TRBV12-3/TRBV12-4	CASRTGMTDTQYF	TGTGCCAGCAGGACAGGGATGACAGATACGCAGTATTTT
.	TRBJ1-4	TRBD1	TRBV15	CATSLEKGAGEKLFF	TGTGCCACCAGCTTGGAAAAGGGGGCCGGGGAAAAACTGTTTTTT
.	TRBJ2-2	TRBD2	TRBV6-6	CASIREGMVGELFF	TGTGCCAGCATACGGGAGGGGATGGTCGGGGAGCTGTTTTTT
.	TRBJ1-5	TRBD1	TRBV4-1	CASSQLTGAPNQPQHF	TGCGCCAGCAGCCAGCTAACAGGGGCGCCTAATCAGCCCCAGCATTTT
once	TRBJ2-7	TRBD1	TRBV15	CATSSDRVGEQYF	TGTGCCACCAGCAGCGACAGGGTAGGGGAGCAGTACTTC
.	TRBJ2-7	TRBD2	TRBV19	CASSRSGFLPEQYF	TGTGCCAGTAGTCGTAGCGGGTTCCTCCCCGAGCAGTACTTC